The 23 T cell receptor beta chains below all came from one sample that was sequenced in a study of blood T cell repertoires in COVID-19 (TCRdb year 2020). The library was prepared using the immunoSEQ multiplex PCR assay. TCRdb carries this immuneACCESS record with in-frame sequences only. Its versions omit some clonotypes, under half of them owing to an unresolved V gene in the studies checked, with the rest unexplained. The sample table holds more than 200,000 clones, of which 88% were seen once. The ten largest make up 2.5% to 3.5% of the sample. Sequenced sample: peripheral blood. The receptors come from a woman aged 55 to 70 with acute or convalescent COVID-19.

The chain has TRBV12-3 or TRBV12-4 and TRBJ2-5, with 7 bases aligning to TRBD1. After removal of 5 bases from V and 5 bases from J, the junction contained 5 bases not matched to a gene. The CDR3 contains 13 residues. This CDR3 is CASSISRGETQYF. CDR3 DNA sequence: TGTGCCAGCAGTATAAGCAGGGGGGAGACCCAGTACTTC.

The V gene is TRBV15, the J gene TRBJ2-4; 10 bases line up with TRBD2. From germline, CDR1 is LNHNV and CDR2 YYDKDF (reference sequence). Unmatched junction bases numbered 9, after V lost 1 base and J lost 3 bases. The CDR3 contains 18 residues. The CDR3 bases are TGTGCCACCAGCAGAGGGATGGGACTAGCGTTGGACAAAAACATTCAGTACTTC. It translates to CATSRGMGLALDKNIQYF.

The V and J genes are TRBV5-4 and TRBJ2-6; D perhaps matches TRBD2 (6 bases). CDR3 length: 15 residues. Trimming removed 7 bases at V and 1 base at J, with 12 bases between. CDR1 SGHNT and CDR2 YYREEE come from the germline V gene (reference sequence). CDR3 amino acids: CASDLGGSGANVLTF. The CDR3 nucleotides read TGTGCCAGCGACCTGGGGGGATCTGGGGCCAACGTCCTGACTTTC. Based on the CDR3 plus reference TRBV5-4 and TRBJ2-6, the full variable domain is ETGVTQSPTHLIKTRGQQVTLRCSSQSGHNTVSWYQQALGQGPQFIFQYYREEENGRGNFPPRFSGLQFPNYSSELNVNALELDDSALYLCASDLGGSGANVLTFGAGSRLTVL.

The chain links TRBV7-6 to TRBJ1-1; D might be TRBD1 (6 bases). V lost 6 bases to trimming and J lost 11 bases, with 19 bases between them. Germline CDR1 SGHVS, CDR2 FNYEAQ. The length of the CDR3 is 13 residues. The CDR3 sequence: CASRAGQGRAAFF. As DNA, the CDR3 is TGTGCCAGCAGGGCCGGGCAGGGGAGGGCTGCTTTCTTT.

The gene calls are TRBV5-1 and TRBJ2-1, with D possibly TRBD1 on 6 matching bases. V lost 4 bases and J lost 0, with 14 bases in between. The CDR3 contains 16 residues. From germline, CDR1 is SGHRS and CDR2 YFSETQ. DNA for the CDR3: TGCGCCAGCAGCCTGAGGACAGATAGCTCCTACAATGAGCAGTTCTTC. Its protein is CASSLRTDSSYNEQFF. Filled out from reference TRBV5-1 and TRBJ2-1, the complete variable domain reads KAGVTQTPRYLIKTRGQQVTLSCSPISGHRSVSWYQQTPGQGLQFLFEYFSETQRNKGNFPGRFSGRQFSNSRSEMNVSTLELGDSALYLCASSLRTDSSYNEQFFGPGTRLTVL.

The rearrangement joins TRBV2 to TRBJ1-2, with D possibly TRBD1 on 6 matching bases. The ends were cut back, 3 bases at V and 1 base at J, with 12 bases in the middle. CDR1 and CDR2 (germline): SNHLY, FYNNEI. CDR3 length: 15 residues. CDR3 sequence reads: CASSEGGLLNYGYTF. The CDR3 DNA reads TGTGCCAGCAGTGAGGGGGGGCTCCTTAACTATGGCTACACCTTC.

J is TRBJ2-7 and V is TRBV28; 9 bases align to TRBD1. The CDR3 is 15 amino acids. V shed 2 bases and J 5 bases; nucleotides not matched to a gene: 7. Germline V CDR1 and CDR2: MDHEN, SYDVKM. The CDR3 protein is CASSLTGTGSDEQYF. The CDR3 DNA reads TGTGCCAGCAGTTTAACCGGGACAGGGTCAGACGAGCAGTACTTC.

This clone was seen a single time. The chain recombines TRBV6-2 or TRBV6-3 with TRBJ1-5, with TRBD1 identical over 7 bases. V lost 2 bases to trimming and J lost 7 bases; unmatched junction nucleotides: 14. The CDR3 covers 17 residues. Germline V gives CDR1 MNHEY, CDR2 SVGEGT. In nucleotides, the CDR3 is TGTGCCAGCAGTTACCCCGCTGGGGCCCCACAGGGGCAGCCCCAGCATTTT. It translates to CASSYPAGAPQGQPQHF.

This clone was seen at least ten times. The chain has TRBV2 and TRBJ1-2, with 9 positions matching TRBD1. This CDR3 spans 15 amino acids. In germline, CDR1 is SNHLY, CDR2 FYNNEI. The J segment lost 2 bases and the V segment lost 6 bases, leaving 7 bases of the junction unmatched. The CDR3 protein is CASSLRDRVNYGYTF. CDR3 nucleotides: TGTGCCAGCAGCCTACGGGACAGGGTAAACTATGGCTACACCTTC. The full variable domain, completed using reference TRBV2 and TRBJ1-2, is EPEVTQTPSHQVTQMGQEVILRCVPISNHLYFYWYRQILGQKVEFLVSFYNNEISEKSEIFDDQFSVERPDGSNFTLKIRSTKLEDSAMYFCASSLRDRVNYGYTFGSGTRLTVV.

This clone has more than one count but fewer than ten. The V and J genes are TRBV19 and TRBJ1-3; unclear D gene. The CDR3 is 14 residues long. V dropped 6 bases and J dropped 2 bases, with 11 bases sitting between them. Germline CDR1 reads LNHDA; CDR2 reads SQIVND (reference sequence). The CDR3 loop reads CASSWADTGNTIYF. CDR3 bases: TGTGCCAGTAGCTGGGCTGACACTGGAAACACCATATATTTT.

The CDR3 region has the DNA TGTGCCAGCAGCCAAGATCGACTAGCGGGGATGACGCAGTATTTT. Residues: CASSQDRLAGMTQYF. V is TRBV3-1 (or the pseudogene TRBV3-2) and J is TRBJ2-3; TRBD2 matches 11 bases. The CDR3 runs to 15 residues. With V trimmed by 0 bases and J by 9 bases, 5 bases remained unmatched. Germline V CDR1 and CDR2: LGHDT, YNNKEL (reference sequence).

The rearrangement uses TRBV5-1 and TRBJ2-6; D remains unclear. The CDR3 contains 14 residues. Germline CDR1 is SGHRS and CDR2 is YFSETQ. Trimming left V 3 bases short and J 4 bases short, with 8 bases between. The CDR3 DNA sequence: TGCGCCAGCAGCTCAACACAGGGGGCCAACGTCCTGACTTTC. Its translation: CASSSTQGANVLTF.

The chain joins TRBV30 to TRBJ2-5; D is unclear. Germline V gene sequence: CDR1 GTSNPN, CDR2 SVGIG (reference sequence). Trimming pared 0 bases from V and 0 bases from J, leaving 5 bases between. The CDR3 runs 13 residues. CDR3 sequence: CAWSVQNQETQYF. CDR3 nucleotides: TGTGCCTGGAGTGTCCAGAACCAAGAGACCCAGTACTTC.

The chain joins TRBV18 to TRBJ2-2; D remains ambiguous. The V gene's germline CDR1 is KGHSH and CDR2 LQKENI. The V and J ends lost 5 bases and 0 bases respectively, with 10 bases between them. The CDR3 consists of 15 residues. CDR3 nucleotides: TGTGCCAGCTCAGCGGTCACCTCGAACACCGGGGAGCTGTTTTTT. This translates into CASSAVTSNTGELFF.

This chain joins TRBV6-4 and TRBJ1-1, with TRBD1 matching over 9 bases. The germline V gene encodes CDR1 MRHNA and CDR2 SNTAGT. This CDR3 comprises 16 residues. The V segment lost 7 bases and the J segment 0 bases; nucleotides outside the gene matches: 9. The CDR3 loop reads CASTETYRGLNTEAFF. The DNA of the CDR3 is TGTGCCAGCACCGAAACTTACAGGGGGCTGAACACTGAAGCTTTCTTT.

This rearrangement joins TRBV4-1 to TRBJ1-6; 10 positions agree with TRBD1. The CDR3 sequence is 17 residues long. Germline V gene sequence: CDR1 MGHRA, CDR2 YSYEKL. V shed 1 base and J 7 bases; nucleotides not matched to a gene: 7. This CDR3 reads CASSQGQGAGANSPLHF. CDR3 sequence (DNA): TGCGCCAGCAGCCAAGGACAGGGGGCCGGGGCCAATTCACCCCTCCACTTT.

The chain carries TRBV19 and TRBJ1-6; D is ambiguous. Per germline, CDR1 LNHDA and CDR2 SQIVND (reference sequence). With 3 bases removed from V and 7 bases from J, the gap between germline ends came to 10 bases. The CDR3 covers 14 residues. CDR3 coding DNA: TGTGCCAGTAGTATGGGGAGTCACAATTCACCCCTCCACTTT. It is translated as CASSMGSHNSPLHF.

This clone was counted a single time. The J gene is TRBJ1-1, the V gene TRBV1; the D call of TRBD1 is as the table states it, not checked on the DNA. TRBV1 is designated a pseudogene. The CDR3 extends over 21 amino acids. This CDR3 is CTSSQGRGGRQGTESDTEAFF. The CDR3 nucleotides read TGCACCAGCAGCCAAGGGAGGGGTGGTAGACAGGGCACTGAGTCGGACACTGAAGCTTTCTTT.

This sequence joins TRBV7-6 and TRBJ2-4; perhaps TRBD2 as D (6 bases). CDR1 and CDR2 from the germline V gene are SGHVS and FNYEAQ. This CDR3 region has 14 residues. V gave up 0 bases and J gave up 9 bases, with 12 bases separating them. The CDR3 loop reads CASSLAIRGSIQYF. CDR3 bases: TGTGCCAGCAGCTTAGCGATACGGGGGAGCATTCAGTACTTC.

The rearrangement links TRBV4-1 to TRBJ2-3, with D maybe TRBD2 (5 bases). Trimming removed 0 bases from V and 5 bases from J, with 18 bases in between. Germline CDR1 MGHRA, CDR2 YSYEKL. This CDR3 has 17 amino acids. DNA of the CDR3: TGCGCCAGCAGCCAAGAGGGGAGTGGGAGCCGCGGAGATACGCAGTATTTT. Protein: CASSQEGSGSRGDTQYF.

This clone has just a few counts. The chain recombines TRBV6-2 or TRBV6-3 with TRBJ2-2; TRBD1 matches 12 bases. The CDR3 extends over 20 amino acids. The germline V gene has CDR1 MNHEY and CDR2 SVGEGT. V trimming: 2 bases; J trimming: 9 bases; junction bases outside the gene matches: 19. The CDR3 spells CASSYVLLSRDRGLYWELFF. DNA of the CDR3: TGTGCCAGCAGTTACGTACTCCTATCTCGGGACAGGGGGCTGTACTGGGAGCTGTTTTTT.

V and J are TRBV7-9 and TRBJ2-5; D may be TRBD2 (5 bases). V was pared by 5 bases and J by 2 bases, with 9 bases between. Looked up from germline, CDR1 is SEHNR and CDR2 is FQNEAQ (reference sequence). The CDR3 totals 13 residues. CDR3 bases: TGTGCCAGCAGCCCTCGGGATCAAGAGACCCAGTACTTC. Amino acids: CASSPRDQETQYF. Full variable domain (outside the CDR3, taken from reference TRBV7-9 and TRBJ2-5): DTGVSQNPRHKITKRGQNVTFRCDPISEHNRLYWYRQTLGQGPEFLTYFQNEAQLEKSRLLSDRFSAERPKGSFSTLEIQRTEQGDSAMYLCASSPRDQETQYFGPGTRLLVL.

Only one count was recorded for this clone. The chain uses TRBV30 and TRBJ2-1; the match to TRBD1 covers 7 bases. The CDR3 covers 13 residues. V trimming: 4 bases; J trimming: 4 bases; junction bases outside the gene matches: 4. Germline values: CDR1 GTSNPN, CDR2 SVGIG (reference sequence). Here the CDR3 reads CAWTQGLYNEQFF. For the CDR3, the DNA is TGTGCCTGGACACAGGGGCTTTACAATGAGCAGTTCTTC.